The source of this T cell receptor (beta chain) is a study of technical replicates of blood from several donors. The CDR3 extends over 11 amino acids. Between the trimmed V and J ends, which lost 2 bases and 7 bases, there was a span of 8 bases. Germline CDR1 GTSNPN, CDR2 SVGIG (reference sequence). The table came from immunoSEQ multiplex PCR; TCRdb's copy has only in-frame clones and leaves some out. The profile covers 55,000 to 65,000 clones, with 85% to 95% appearing a single time and roughly 4% taken by the ten largest. The J gene is TRBJ1-1, the V gene TRBV30; the D is unclear. The sample was PBMCs. The source is a human donor in good health. Some clones in this sample may be carry-over from other donors' samples. CDR3: CAWSLRIEAFF. CDR3 sequence (DNA): TGTGCCTGGAGTTTGCGGATTGAAGCTTTCTTT.